The rows below give T cell receptor beta chains drawn from one sample of a study of blood T cell repertoires in COVID-19. Measured with immunoSEQ multiplex PCR; TCRdb has only the in-frame clones, and not every one. This sample carries 150,000 or so clones, roughly 85% of them seen once, and the ten largest clones take about 5.8%. Material for sequencing was peripheral blood. The origin of the receptors is a woman in her forties or fifties with COVID-19, enrolled during active disease. The CDR3 runs from the conserved cysteine through the conserved F or W. A D gene is named only where the DNA matches it firmly. Size tells how often a clone was seen (once, few, many) or the class of an expanded clone, and some rows leave it out.

CDR3nt	CDR3aa	abundance	len	d_gene	v_gene	j_gene
TGCGCCAGCAGCCAAGATTTAGCGAGCTTTGGAACAGATACGCAGTATTTT	CASSQDLASFGTDTQYF	NA	17	NA	TRBV4-3	TRBJ2-3
TGTGCCAGCAGCCTTCCCGTCGGGGAGCTGTTTTTT	CASSLPVGELFF	NA	12	NA	TRBV9	TRBJ2-2
TGTGCCAGCAGGTTCGGACAGGCTTTGGACTACACCTTC	CASRFGQALDYTF	NA	13	TRBD1	TRBV6-5	TRBJ1-2
TGTGCCAGCAGCTTAGGGCGGGGGGGCCTAGGAGATACGCAGTATTTT	CASSLGRGGLGDTQYF	NA	16	TRBD2	TRBV11-2	TRBJ2-3
TGTGCCTGGAGTCCGAGGGGGCGCGGGAACACCGGGGAGCTGTTTTTT	CAWSPRGRGNTGELFF	NA	16	TRBD1	TRBV30	TRBJ2-2
TGTGCCAGCAGGGCCGACGGGTTAAGCGAGCAGTACTTC	CASRADGLSEQYF	NA	13	NA	TRBV2	TRBJ2-7
TGTGCCAGCAGCTTACAGGGGGTCATAAATCAGCCCCAGCATTTT	CASSLQGVINQPQHF	NA	15	TRBD1	TRBV7-2	TRBJ1-5
TGTGCCAGCAGTGATAGAGATAGCAATCAGCCCCAGCATTTT	CASSDRDSNQPQHF	NA	14	NA	TRBV2	TRBJ1-5
TGTGCCAGCAGCTTAGAACTACAGGGGGGGATACCCCAATATGGCTACACCTTC	CASSLELQGGIPQYGYTF	once	18	TRBD1	TRBV7-2	TRBJ1-2
TGTGCCAGCAGCTTAATGGGCGGGGGGAGCGAGCAGTACTTC	CASSLMGGGSEQYF	NA	14	TRBD2	TRBV7-2	TRBJ2-7
TGTGCCAGCAGCCCGGGACTAGCGGGGGGCGGAACAGATACGCAGTATTTT	CASSPGLAGGGTDTQYF	NA	17	TRBD2	TRBV5-4	TRBJ2-3
TGTGCCAGCAGCTGCCCGGACAGGGCATGTGGCTACACCTTC	CASSCPDRACGYTF	NA	14	TRBD1	TRBV7-9	TRBJ1-2
TGTGCCAGCAGCCAAGGACAGCCTGAAGCTTTCTTT	CASSQGQPEAFF	NA	12	NA	TRBV3-1/TRBV3-2	TRBJ1-1
TGTGCCAGCAGTTTTGGGGAGGGGGATACGCAGTATTTT	CASSFGEGDTQYF	NA	13	TRBD2	TRBV27	TRBJ2-3
TGTGCCACCAGTGACTGTAAGAGTGGGACAGGGGGTAACTATGGCTACACCTTC	CATSDCKSGTGGNYGYTF	NA	18	TRBD1	TRBV24-1	TRBJ1-2
TGTGCCAGCAGCGTGACAGGAGGCAATCAGCCCCAGCATTTT	CASSVTGGNQPQHF	NA	14	NA	TRBV11-2	TRBJ1-5
TGTGCCAGCAGCCAACAGGGATTTAGCAATCAGCCCCAGCATTTT	CASSQQGFSNQPQHF	NA	15	NA	TRBV11-3	TRBJ1-5
TGTGCCAGCAGCCTTAAGCCTCCTGGCTACACCTTC	CASSLKPPGYTF	NA	12	NA	TRBV6-2/TRBV6-3	TRBJ1-2
TGCGCCACCCAGGAGGGAGCGACAGGGAATGAAAAACTGTTTTTT	CATQEGATGNEKLFF	NA	15	TRBD1	TRBV5-1	TRBJ1-4
TGTGCCAGCAGCACCGGGACTAGCGGGTACACCGGGGAGCTGTTTTTT	CASSTGTSGYTGELFF	NA	16	TRBD2	TRBV11-3	TRBJ2-2
TGTGCCAGTAGAAAAACAGGATTTAGCAATCAGCCCCAGCATTTT	CASRKTGFSNQPQHF	NA	15	NA	TRBV19	TRBJ1-5
TGTGCCAGCTCAACAAGGGGTGAACATTCACCCCTCCACTTT	CASSTRGEHSPLHF	NA	14	NA	TRBV18	TRBJ1-6
TGTGCCTGGAGTGAGGGGTTAAGCAATCAGCCCCAGCATTTT	CAWSEGLSNQPQHF	NA	14	NA	TRBV30	TRBJ1-5
TGTGCCAGCAGCCCGACTAGCGGGGGCGGCACAGATACGCAGTATTTT	CASSPTSGGGTDTQYF	NA	16	TRBD2	TRBV7-9	TRBJ2-3
TGTGCCAGCAGTCCCGGGGACAGGAACAATGAAAAACTGTTTTTT	CASSPGDRNNEKLFF	few	15	TRBD1	TRBV28	TRBJ1-4
TGCGCCAGCAGCTTGGCCCCTACCGACGAGCAGTACTTC	CASSLAPTDEQYF	NA	13	NA	TRBV5-1	TRBJ2-7
TGTGCCAGCAGCTTGAGGGATAACTATGGCTACACCTTC	CASSLRDNYGYTF	NA	13	NA	TRBV7-9	TRBJ1-2
TGTGCCAGCAGCCCCCCACTAGCGGTCCTGATTCCGGATGAGCAGTTCTTC	CASSPPLAVLIPDEQFF	NA	17	TRBD2	TRBV9	TRBJ2-1
TGTGCCAGCAGTTTATCGGCCTCGTGGACTGAAGCTTTCTTT	CASSLSASWTEAFF	NA	14	NA	TRBV27	TRBJ1-1
TGCGCCAGCAGGCGACAGGGCCTAAATGAAAAACTGTTTTTT	CASRRQGLNEKLFF	NA	14	TRBD1	TRBV4-1	TRBJ1-4
TGTGCCTGGACCCTAGGGGCTAAAGCTTTCTTT	CAWTLGAKAFF	NA	11	NA	TRBV30	TRBJ1-1
TGTGCCAGCACACAGAAGAATGAGCAGTTCTTC	CASTQKNEQFF	NA	11	NA	TRBV6-1	TRBJ2-1
TGTGCCAGCAGCCCATGGGACAGGGATCAGCCCCAGCATTTT	CASSPWDRDQPQHF	NA	14	TRBD1	TRBV5-4	TRBJ1-5
TGTGCCAGCAGCCCGGCAGGAAGCGGGGGGGGGAATGAGCAGTTCTTC	CASSPAGSGGGNEQFF	NA	16	TRBD2	TRBV7-2	TRBJ2-1
TGTGCCTGGAGTGTATTCGGTACAGAATTTACCTCTGGGGCCAACGTCCTGACTTTC	CAWSVFGTEFTSGANVLTF	NA	19	NA	TRBV30	TRBJ2-6
TGTGCCAGCTCACTTAGCGGGGGTGGAGAGACCCAGTACTTC	CASSLSGGGETQYF	NA	14	TRBD2	TRBV18	TRBJ2-5
TGTGCCAGCAGCTTAGCCCAGGGGTTGGGGACTGAAGCTTTCTTT	CASSLAQGLGTEAFF	NA	15	NA	TRBV11-2	TRBJ1-1
TGTGCCAGCAGCTTACCGAAAACACTGACCAGGAATCCCACAGATACGCAGTATTTT	CASSLPKTLTRNPTDTQYF	few	19	NA	TRBV7-2	TRBJ2-3
TGTGCCAGCAGACAGGGCTACACTGAAGCTTTCTTT	CASRQGYTEAFF	NA	12	NA	TRBV11-1	TRBJ1-1
TGTGCCAGCAGTTTTACTTCCCGATCACCCCTCCACTTT	CASSFTSRSPLHF	NA	13	NA	TRBV12-3/TRBV12-4	TRBJ1-6
TGTGCCTGGAGCTTGGAGGGACAGGGGTACGAGCAGTACTTC	CAWSLEGQGYEQYF	once	14	TRBD1	TRBV30	TRBJ2-7
TGTGCCAGCAGCGTAGAAGGGACTAGCACAGATACGCAGTATTTT	CASSVEGTSTDTQYF	NA	15	NA	TRBV9	TRBJ2-3
TGCGCCAGCAGCCAGCGGGAGGGGGGTCGGCGAGAGACCCAGTACTTC	CASSQREGGRRETQYF	NA	16	TRBD2	TRBV4-1	TRBJ2-5
TGTGCCAGTAGTATCCCGTCCCGGGTTAGCAATCAGCCCCAGCATTTT	CASSIPSRVSNQPQHF	NA	16	NA	TRBV19	TRBJ1-5
TGTGCCAGCAGTTTCAAGGGGAATCAGCCCCAGCATTTT	CASSFKGNQPQHF	few	13	NA	TRBV12-3/TRBV12-4	TRBJ1-5
TGTGCCAGCAGCAACAAGTACGAGCAGTACTTC	CASSNKYEQYF	NA	11	NA	TRBV7-9	TRBJ2-7
TGTGCCAGCAGCTCCCCGGGACAGGGGGCGGATGAGCAGTTCTTC	CASSSPGQGADEQFF	NA	15	TRBD1	TRBV13	TRBJ2-1
TGTGCCAGCAGCAAACTCGAGCGGTGCTCCTACAATGAGCAGTTCTTC	CASSKLERCSYNEQFF	NA	16	NA	TRBV21-1	TRBJ2-1
TGTGCCAGCAGAGTAGGGACAGGGTTCGCCATATATTTT	CASRVGTGFAIYF	NA	13	TRBD1	TRBV12-3/TRBV12-4	TRBJ1-3
TGCGCCAGCAGCCAAGTCGGGACTAGCGTAGGCGAGCAGTACTTC	CASSQVGTSVGEQYF	NA	15	TRBD2	TRBV4-1	TRBJ2-7
TGTGCCAGCAGTGAACAGGGACAGGGGAAAGGCGAGCAGTACTTC	CASSEQGQGKGEQYF	NA	15	TRBD1	TRBV2	TRBJ2-7